This T cell receptor (beta chain) is drawn from a study of cytomegalovirus exposure and HLA in healthy donors. Study conclusions and caveats: With high specificity and sensitivity, the classifier reportedly diagnosed cytomegalovirus status.

Measured with immunoSEQ multiplex PCR; TCRdb has only the in-frame clones, and not every one. In the table there are about 65,000 clones, around 90% of which are singletons. Trimming removed 4 bases from V and 4 bases from J; junction bases left unmatched: 1. There are 12 residues in the CDR3. Germline CDR1 is MNHNY and CDR2 is SVGAGI (reference sequence). By sample fraction, this clone is medium-sized. Its specificity is unknown. This clonotype originated in a woman between 18 and 29 years old in good health and CMV-seronegative. Sequencing input: PBMCs. This chain links TRBV6-6 with TRBJ2-7; TRBD1 matches at 7 bases. The CDR3 DNA is TGTGCCAGCAGTTCACAGGGGTACGAGCAGTACTTC. It encodes CASSSQGYEQYF.